This entry concerns a single T cell receptor beta chain. This CDR3 spans 17 amino acids. J lost 5 bases, V lost 5 bases, and 12 bases had no gene match. Germline values: CDR1 SEHNR, CDR2 FQNEAQ (reference sequence). The sample belongs to a study of blood T cell repertoires in COVID-19. Study context: Sample material is recorded as cDNA or gDNA derived from T cells, B-cell-depleted T cells, or PBMCs.

The Seattle patients, enrolled during active infection, were followed longitudinally. In the source study's methods: Using reference gene primer amplification, nucleated cell counts were estimated. TCRdb's table, derived via immunoSEQ multiplex PCR, lists solely in-frame clones and lacks some. V and J calls and clone size are given by that table; D and trimming were obtained from the DNA. The data hold some 260,000 clones, with approximately 88% observed a single time. The chain joins TRBV7-9 to TRBJ1-6, with 7 nucleotides matching TRBD1. The origin of this receptor is a woman aged 30 to 39 with COVID-19, enrolled during active disease. Sequenced input: peripheral blood. DNA for the CDR3: TGTGCCAGCAGCCCCCGTCGCCCTGACAGGGATAATTCACCCCTCCACTTT. Its protein product is CASSPRRPDRDNSPLHF.